The clone carrying this TCR beta chain occurred once. These data originate in a study of blood T cell repertoires in COVID-19. Study at large: Samples came from the United States, Italy and Spain, spanning acute and convalescent COVID-19. PBMCs, B-cell-depleted T cells, or T cells provided the cDNA or gDNA that made up the material.

Germline CDR1 reads LGHNA; CDR2 reads YSLEER. Losses at the gene ends were 2 bases for V and 4 bases for J; bases not matched to a gene: 9. The CDR3 covers 16 residues. While infection was still active, Seattle patients were enrolled and then followed longitudinally. In the source study's methods: Reference gene primer amplification gave nucleated cell count estimates. Generated by immunoSEQ multiplex PCR, the TCRdb table keeps only in-frame clones and is missing some. From that table come the V and J calls and clone size; the DNA was used to work out D and trimming. The sample includes 200,000 to 250,000 clones, approximately 90% of them seen just once.

Sequencing used peripheral blood. The TCR originated in a man aged 25 to 40 with COVID-19, enrolled during active disease. The V call is TRBV4-3, the J call TRBJ2-7, with 9 bases matching TRBD1. The CDR3 here is CASSQPWDRARYEQYF. DNA for the CDR3: TGCGCCAGCAGCCAACCATGGGACAGGGCGAGGTACGAGCAGTACTTC.